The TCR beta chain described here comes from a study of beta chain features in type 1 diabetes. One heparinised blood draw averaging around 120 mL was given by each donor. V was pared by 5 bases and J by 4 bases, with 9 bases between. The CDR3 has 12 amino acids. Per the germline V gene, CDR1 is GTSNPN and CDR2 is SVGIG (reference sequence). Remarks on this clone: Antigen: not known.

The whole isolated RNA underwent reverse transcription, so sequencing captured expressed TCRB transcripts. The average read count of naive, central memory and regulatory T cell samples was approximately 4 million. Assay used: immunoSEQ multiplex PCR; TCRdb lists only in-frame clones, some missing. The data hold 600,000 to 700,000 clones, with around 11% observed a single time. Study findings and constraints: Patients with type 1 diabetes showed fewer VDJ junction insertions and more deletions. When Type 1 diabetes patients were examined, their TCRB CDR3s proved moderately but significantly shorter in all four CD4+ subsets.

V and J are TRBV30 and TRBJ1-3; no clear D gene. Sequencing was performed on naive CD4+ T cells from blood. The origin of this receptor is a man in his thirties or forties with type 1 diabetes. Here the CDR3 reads CAWGLQGNTIYF. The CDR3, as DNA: TGTGCCTGGGGACTACAGGGAAACACCATATATTTT. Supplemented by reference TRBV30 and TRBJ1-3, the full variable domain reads SQTIHQWPATLVQPVGSPLSLECTVEGTSNPNLYWYRQAAGRGLQLLFYSVGIGQISSEVPQNLSASRPQDRQFILSSKKLLLSDSGFYLCAWGLQGNTIYFGEGSWLTVV.